The next 21 T cell receptor beta chains were all read from a single sample in a study of response to subunit inactivated influenza vaccine. One entry per CDR3 protein results from TCRdb running MiXCR on the RT-PCR reads. The sample has 800,000 to 1,000,000 distinct CDR3 sequences; about 20% are singletons. The input for sequencing was PBMCs from blood, taken roughly 5 days after vaccination. These TCRs come from a man in his fifties or sixties who received an inactivated influenza vaccine.

This clonotype was counted a few times. The genes are TRBV7-9 and TRBJ2-5; weak D call: TRBD1 (5 bases). The CDR3 has 15 amino acids. From germline, CDR1 is SEHNR and CDR2 FQNEAQ (reference sequence). V was shortened by 5 bases and J by 5 bases, with 18 bases between the two germline ends. The CDR3 spells CASSATFRGLETQYF. The CDR3, as DNA: TGTGCCAGCAGCGCCACTTTTAGGGGTTTGGAGACCCAGTACTTC.

This clonotype was picked up a small number of times. The V call is TRBV28, the J call TRBJ2-1, with D perhaps matching TRBD1 or TRBD2 (5 bases each). Trimming took 6 bases from V and 1 from J, leaving 16 bases between them. There are 16 residues in the CDR3. Looked up from germline, CDR1 is MDHEN and CDR2 is SYDVKM. The CDR3 DNA follows: TGTGCCAGCAGATCTTCCGGGACCCTTTCCTACAATGAGCAGTTCTTC. Translating gives CASRSSGTLSYNEQFF. Together with reference TRBV28 and TRBJ2-1, the CDR3 gives the full variable domain: DVKVTQSSRYLVKRTGEKVFLECVQDMDHENMFWYRQDPGLGLRLIYFSYDVKMKEKGDIPEGYSVSREKKERFSLILESASTNQTSMYLCASRSSGTLSYNEQFFGPGTRLTVL.

The V gene is TRBV4-1, the J gene TRBJ1-2; the D is unclear. Trimming cost V 0 bases and J 4 bases, with 9 bases left between them. Germline lookup yields CDR1 MGHRA and CDR2 YSYEKL. The CDR3 is 14 residues long. The CDR3 reads CASSQEEGGYGYTF. The CDR3 DNA reads as TGCGCCAGCAGCCAAGAAGAGGGAGGCTATGGCTACACCTTC.

J is TRBJ1-2 and V is TRBV7-2; 7 positions agree with TRBD1. This CDR3 has 16 residues. V was clipped by 5 bases and J by 0 bases; unmatched bases: 9. Germline-derived CDR1 and CDR2 are SGHTA and FQGNSA. The CDR3 bases are TGTGCCAGCAGCAAATCTCCCGGGACAGCTAACTATGGCTACACCTTC. Its protein is CASSKSPGTANYGYTF. Filled out from reference TRBV7-2 and TRBJ1-2, the complete variable domain reads GAGVSQSPSNKVTEKGKDVELRCDPISGHTALYWYRQSLGQGLEFLIYFQGNSAPDKSGLPSDRFSAERTGGSVSTLTIQRTQQEDSAVYLCASSKSPGTANYGYTFGSGTRLTVV.

There are a few counts of this clonotype. The J gene is TRBJ2-1, the V gene TRBV11-2, with 9 bases aligning to TRBD2. This CDR3 is 15 amino acids long. V was clipped by 5 bases and J by 5 bases; unmatched bases: 7. The germline CDR1 and CDR2 sequences are SGHAT and FQNNGV. The CDR3 region is CASSITSGSHNEQFF. CDR3 sequence (DNA): TGTGCCAGCAGCATCACTAGCGGGTCCCACAATGAGCAGTTCTTC.

This clonotype was picked up a small number of times. The V call is TRBV20-1, the J call TRBJ2-1, with unresolved D. The CDR3 is 12 amino acids. Germline CDR1 DFQATT, CDR2 SNEGSKA (reference sequence). V lost 0 bases, J lost 14 bases, and 14 bases lay in between. The CDR3 is CSARELRQKKFF. The CDR3 coding sequence is TGCAGTGCTAGAGAACTCCGGCAGAAAAAGTTCTTC.

The gene calls are TRBV6-2 or TRBV6-3 and TRBJ2-2; tentatively, D is TRBD1 (6 bases). Germline V gene sequence: CDR1 MNHEY, CDR2 SVGEGT. Between the trimmed V and J ends, which lost 6 bases and 4 bases, there was a span of 18 bases. This CDR3 comprises 16 residues. The CDR3 coding sequence is TGTGCCAGCAGACCCTCCCAGGGGCCAGGCACCGGGGAGCTGTTTTTT. Translated: CASRPSQGPGTGELFF.

This clonotype has just a few counts. The CDR3 DNA reads TGCAGTGCTAGCACAGGGGATGAGCAGTTCTTC. It encodes CSASTGDEQFF. The rearrangement links TRBV20-1 to TRBJ2-1; TRBD1 matches 7 bases. The V gene's germline CDR1 is DFQATT and CDR2 SNEGSKA (reference sequence). With V trimmed by 3 bases and J by 8 bases, 1 base remained unmatched. The CDR3 extends over 11 amino acids.

This clonotype was observed a few times. CDR3 sequence reads: CASSLTPQGGADTQYF. CDR3 DNA sequence: TGTGCCAGCAGCTTAACTCCCCAGGGGGGCGCAGATACGCAGTATTTT. The V and J genes are TRBV7-3 and TRBJ2-3; tentative D call: TRBD1 (7 bases). V was shortened by 0 bases and J by 4 bases, with 14 bases between the two germline ends. This CDR3 comprises 16 residues. Germline loops: CDR1 SGHTA, CDR2 FQGTGA.

The chain carries TRBV27 and TRBJ2-7; D might be TRBD2 (5 bases). The ends were cut back, 4 bases at V and 5 bases at J, with 9 bases in the middle. This CDR3 contains 12 residues. CDR1 and CDR2 (germline): MNHEY, SMNVEV (reference sequence). In nucleotides, the CDR3 is TGTGCCAGCAGTTCGAGGGTGGACGAGCAGTACTTC. It translates to CASSSRVDEQYF.

The rearrangement links TRBV6-5 to TRBJ2-3, with D possibly being TRBD2 (5 bases). The CDR3 covers 15 residues. Germline V gives CDR1 MNHEY, CDR2 SVGAGI. Trimming left V 2 bases short and J 4 bases short, with 13 bases between. CDR3 DNA sequence: TGTGCCAGCAGTTACCGGCGCGCGGGTGCAGATACGCAGTATTTT. Protein sequence: CASSYRRAGADTQYF.

The V gene is TRBV7-6, the J gene TRBJ2-3, with unresolved D. The germline V and J ends were trimmed by 0 bases and 1 base, with 11 bases remaining between them. The CDR3 runs to 16 residues. Germline loops: CDR1 SGHVS, CDR2 FNYEAQ. The CDR3 loop is CASSLAPGSRTDTQYF. CDR3 in DNA: TGTGCCAGCAGCTTAGCGCCCGGGTCACGCACAGATACGCAGTATTTT.

The V gene is TRBV2, the J gene TRBJ2-6, with D possibly TRBD2 on 5 matching bases. Trimming left V 2 bases short and J 2 bases short, with 7 bases between. The CDR3 runs 15 residues. Germline V lookup: CDR1 SNHLY, CDR2 FYNNEI. As DNA, the CDR3 is TGTGCCAGCAGTGAAAGAGGGACTGGGGCCAACGTCCTGACTTTC. This encodes CASSERGTGANVLTF.

This clonotype was observed a few times. V gene TRBV5-6 combines with J gene TRBJ1-2; 9 bases are a match to TRBD1. V shed 4 bases, J shed 5 bases, and the junction held 3 bases outside the gene matches. Germline values: CDR1 SGHDT, CDR2 YYEEEE. The CDR3 extends over 13 amino acids. The CDR3 coding sequence is TGTGCCAGCAGCCACGGGACAGGGTATGGCTACACCTTC. It specifies CASSHGTGYGYTF. The variable domain in full, completed from reference TRBV5-6 and TRBJ1-2, reads DAGVTQSPTHLIKTRGQQVTLRCSPKSGHDTVSWYQQALGQGPQFIFQYYEEEERQRGNFPDRFSGHQFPNYSSELNVNALLLGDSALYLCASSHGTGYGYTFGSGTRLTVV.

This clonotype turned up a few times. This chain joins TRBV29-1 and TRBJ1-5, with 7 positions matching TRBD1. The CDR3 spans 14 residues. CDR1 SQVTM and CDR2 ANQGSEA come from the germline V gene. V dropped 5 bases and J dropped 7; count of bases not matched to a gene: 11. The CDR3 spells CSVQPDRVYQPQHF. The CDR3 region has the DNA TGCAGCGTTCAACCCGACAGGGTTTACCAGCCCCAGCATTTT.

The chain has TRBV3-1 and TRBJ2-5; D gene unclear. V lost 1 base and J lost 5, with 14 bases in between. The CDR3 covers 15 residues. Looked up from germline, CDR1 is LGHDT and CDR2 is YNNKEL (reference sequence). For the CDR3, the DNA is TGTGCCAGCAGCCAAGTTAGACTCGACCGGGAGACCCAGTACTTC. Protein product: CASSQVRLDRETQYF.

The chain links TRBV7-8 to TRBJ1-5; TRBD1 might be the D (5 bases). Germline V gene data show CDR1 as SGHVS and CDR2 as FQNEAQ. This CDR3 has 14 amino acids. V dropped 5 bases and J dropped 6 bases, with 14 bases sitting between them. CDR3 amino acids: CASSPSTGVQPQHF. The CDR3, as DNA: TGTGCCAGCAGCCCCAGCACGGGGGTTCAGCCCCAGCATTTT.

The V gene is TRBV20-1, the J gene TRBJ2-5, with D possibly being TRBD1 (6 bases). The CDR3 loop spans 13 amino acids. In germline, CDR1 is DFQATT, CDR2 SNEGSKA (reference sequence). The CDR3 loop reads CSGQLTGQETQYF. In DNA, the CDR3 is TGCAGCGGACAGTTGACAGGACAAGAGACCCAGTACTTC.

The chain employs TRBV5-1 and TRBJ2-1; maybe TRBD2 (5 bases). The germline CDR1 and CDR2 sequences are SGHRS and YFSETQ. Trimming left V 7 bases short and J 7 bases short, with 24 bases between. The CDR3 has 16 amino acids. The CDR3 loop is CASQLLPGLRRNEQFF. In nucleotides, the CDR3 is TGCGCCAGCCAACTATTACCGGGCCTAAGGAGGAATGAGCAGTTCTTC. The entire variable domain, with the rest obtained from reference TRBV5-1 and TRBJ2-1, is as follows: KAGVTQTPRYLIKTRGQQVTLSCSPISGHRSVSWYQQTPGQGLQFLFEYFSETQRNKGNFPGRFSGRQFSNSRSEMNVSTLELGDSALYLCASQLLPGLRRNEQFFGPGTRLTVL.

V is TRBV30 and J is TRBJ2-3, with D unclear. CDR1 GTSNPN and CDR2 SVGIG come from the germline V gene (reference sequence). Trimming removed 2 bases at V and 4 bases at J, with 13 bases between. The CDR3 runs to 14 residues. In DNA form, the CDR3 reads TGTGCCTGGAGTTCTGGAAAAGGAGCAGATACGCAGTATTTT. Translated: CAWSSGKGADTQYF.

The chain uses TRBV7-9 and TRBJ2-5, with 8 bases identical to TRBD2. V lost 7 bases, J lost 5 bases, and 9 bases stayed unmatched. The germline CDR1 and CDR2 sequences are SEHNR and FQNEAQ (reference sequence). CDR3 size: 14 residues. The CDR3 DNA reads TGTGCCAGCATCCTTGCGGGGGGAATGGAGACCCAGTACTTC. Translation gives CASILAGGMETQYF.